The clone carrying this T cell receptor (beta chain) occurred once. Germline CDR1 and CDR2: KGHDR and SFDVKD. Trimming took 7 bases from V and 5 from J; bases not matched to a gene: 3. The CDR3 contains 13 residues. This sample was included in a study of blood T cell repertoires in COVID-19. As for the study in general: Material from acute and convalescent COVID-19 was sourced from the United States, Italy and Spain.

Profiled with immunoSEQ multiplex PCR; TCRdb holds only in-frame clones, not every one. The repertoire has more than 95,000 clones, 88% of them found once; the top ten carry approximately 8%. The origin of this receptor is a man aged 45 to 65 with acute or convalescent COVID-19. The specimen sequenced was peripheral blood. The chain carries TRBV24-1 and TRBJ2-3; 9 bases are shared with TRBD1. The CDR3 loop reads CATRQGAGDTQYF. The CDR3, as DNA: TGTGCCACCAGACAGGGGGCCGGAGATACGCAGTATTTT.